These 25 T cell receptor beta chains came from one sample sequenced in a study of shared clonotypes between healthy human individuals. Cells designated naive CD8 were CD45RO-negative and were positively selected for CCR7, with terminally differentiated effector memory CD45RA+ cells excluded. Only in-frame clones appear in the TCRdb table, and some are missing; sequencing was by immunoSEQ multiplex PCR. In the table there are about 2 million clones, just under 95% of which are singletons. Source material: naive CD8+ T cells sorted from blood. Receptors were obtained from a man in his late teens or twenties in good health.

Only one count was recorded for this clone. The V call is TRBV7-9, the J call TRBJ1-1, with D hard to call. Germline CDR1 reads SEHNR; CDR2 reads FQNEAQ (reference sequence). Trimming left V 0 bases short and J 7 bases short, with 12 bases between. The CDR3 has 14 residues. CDR3 amino acids: CASSLAEGALEAFF. CDR3 nucleotide sequence: TGTGCCAGCAGCTTAGCTGAGGGTGCGCTTGAAGCTTTCTTT.

The V gene is TRBV25-1, the J gene TRBJ2-7; D gene uncertain. Trimming removed 3 bases from V and 5 bases from J, with 8 bases in between. The CDR3 length is 12 residues. Looked up from germline, CDR1 is MGHDK and CDR2 is SYGVNS. The DNA for the CDR3 is TGTGCCAGCAGTGACTGGGGTAACGAGCAGTACTTC. Its protein product is CASSDWGNEQYF.

The rearrangement links TRBV7-9 to TRBJ2-1; tentatively, D is TRBD2 (6 bases). From germline, CDR1 is SEHNR and CDR2 FQNEAQ (reference sequence). This CDR3 has 15 residues. Trimming cost V 6 bases and J 4 bases, with 16 bases left between them. The CDR3 protein is CASRDLGEEYNEQFF. Here the CDR3 DNA reads TGTGCCAGCAGAGATCTCGGGGAGGAGTACAATGAGCAGTTCTTC.

CDR3 sequence reads: CASSLSGYQPQHF. The CDR3, as DNA: TGTGCCAGCAGCTTGTCGGGGTATCAGCCCCAGCATTTT. The chain has TRBV5-5 and TRBJ1-5; no reliable D call. V was cut by 1 base and J by 5 bases, with 7 bases left in between. Looked up from germline, CDR1 is SGHKS and CDR2 is YYEKEE (reference sequence). This CDR3 is 13 amino acids long.

The gene calls are TRBV13 and TRBJ2-7; no clear D gene. The CDR3 has 13 residues. Trimming stripped 5 bases from V and 1 base from J, with 9 bases between. From germline, CDR1 is PRHDT and CDR2 FYEKMQ (reference sequence). The CDR3 loop reads CASSPSPSYEQYF. In nucleotides, the CDR3 is TGTGCCAGCAGCCCCTCCCCTTCCTACGAGCAGTACTTC.

This clone appeared once. Other DNA sequences from this sample encode an identical CDR3 as well. The chain joins TRBV13 to TRBJ2-1; tentative D call: TRBD1 (6 bases). Trimming left V 0 bases short and J 0 bases short, with 6 bases between. Germline loops: CDR1 PRHDT, CDR2 FYEKMQ (reference sequence). The CDR3 runs to 15 residues. The CDR3 coding sequence is TGTGCCAGCAGCTTAGGCAGGGGCTCCTACAATGAGCAGTTCTTC. This encodes CASSLGRGSYNEQFF.

The CDR3 DNA reads TGCGCCAGCAGCCCTATCCCGGGACTAGCGGGAGATCGAGGCACCGGGGAGCTGTTTTTT. Protein product: CASSPIPGLAGDRGTGELFF. This chain uses TRBV5-1 with TRBJ2-2, with TRBD2 identical over 14 bases. The CDR3 runs to 20 residues. V shed 4 bases, J shed 4 bases, and the junction held 15 bases outside the gene matches. Germline V gene lookup returns CDR1 SGHRS and CDR2 YFSETQ.

V gene TRBV28 combines with J gene TRBJ1-2; possibly TRBD1 for D (5 bases). Looked up from germline, CDR1 is MDHEN and CDR2 is SYDVKM. The CDR3 loop spans 13 amino acids. The V and J ends lost 1 base and 7 bases respectively, with 10 bases between them. The DNA for the CDR3 is TGTGCCAGCAGTTTATCCGGGGCTGGTGGCTACACCTTC. Translated, it gives CASSLSGAGGYTF.

This clone has a handful of counts. The chain is built from TRBV25-1 and TRBJ2-7; TRBD2 agrees at 11 bases. The CDR3 consists of 13 residues. V lost 8 bases, J lost 3 bases, and 3 bases stayed unmatched. Germline CDR1 MGHDK, CDR2 SYGVNS. CDR3 DNA sequence: TGTGCCAGCTGGGGACTAGCGGACTACGAGCAGTACTTC. This codes for CASWGLADYEQYF.

The CDR3 sequence is CASSQDLSSGSIGEQFF. The CDR3 DNA follows: TGCGCCAGCAGCCAAGATCTGTCTAGCGGGAGTATAGGTGAGCAGTTCTTC. This chain joins TRBV4-3 and TRBJ2-1, with 10 positions matching TRBD2. The CDR3 has 17 amino acids. Per the germline V gene, CDR1 is LGHNA and CDR2 is YSLEER. Germline trimming cut 0 bases from V and 9 bases from J; bases unmatched to any gene: 11.

The rearrangement links TRBV6-1 to TRBJ2-7; 8 positions agree with TRBD1. J gave up 0 bases and V 10 bases, and 11 bases lay outside the gene matches. The length of the CDR3 is 15 residues. Germline-derived CDR1 and CDR2 are MNHNS and SASEGT. The CDR3 protein is CATWTGIGPSYEQYF. The CDR3 coding sequence is TGTGCCACATGGACAGGGATCGGCCCCTCCTACGAGCAGTACTTC.

The chain recombines TRBV19 with TRBJ2-5; 11 nucleotides match TRBD2. The germline V gene encodes CDR1 LNHDA and CDR2 SQIVND (reference sequence). The CDR3 runs 15 residues. With 10 bases clipped from V and 4 bases from J, the junction kept 11 bases outside the gene matches. CDR3 amino acids: CATSPHLAGGETQYF. CDR3 DNA sequence: TGTGCCACCTCGCCCCATCTAGCGGGAGGAGAGACCCAGTACTTC.

The chain employs TRBV14 and TRBJ2-7; TRBD2 matches 7 bases. In germline, CDR1 is SGHDN, CDR2 FVKESK. V shed 1 base, J shed 12 bases, and the junction held 9 bases outside the gene matches. This CDR3 spans 13 amino acids. CDR3 DNA sequence: TGTGCCAGCAGCCAAGGGGCGGGACTATGGTTGTACTTC. Protein product: CASSQGAGLWLYF.

This sequence joins TRBV2 and TRBJ1-5; D not resolved. Deletions cut 3 bases from V and 5 bases from J, with 11 bases between. Germline values: CDR1 SNHLY, CDR2 FYNNEI. The CDR3 extends over 14 amino acids. The CDR3 sequence is CASSDFGEDQPQHF. In nucleotides, the CDR3 is TGTGCCAGCAGTGATTTTGGAGAAGATCAGCCCCAGCATTTT.

The chain couples TRBV5-6 to TRBJ2-5, with D unclear. V dropped 2 bases and J dropped 5 bases, with 7 bases sitting between them. CDR1 is SGHDT and CDR2 is YYEEEE in the germline V gene. The CDR3 is 12 residues long. CDR3 protein: CASSFVGETQYF. CDR3 DNA sequence: TGTGCCAGCAGCTTCGTCGGGGAGACCCAGTACTTC.

V usage is TRBV7-9 and J usage is TRBJ2-1; unclear D gene. The V gene's germline CDR1 is SEHNR and CDR2 FQNEAQ (reference sequence). The CDR3 runs 16 residues. Trimming stripped 4 bases from V and 4 bases from J, with 17 bases between. DNA of the CDR3: TGTGCCAGCAGCTCTAACACAAACCCCCGTTACAATGAGCAGTTCTTC. Translation: CASSSNTNPRYNEQFF.

The rearrangement links TRBV5-4 to TRBJ1-2, with TRBD1 identical over 7 bases. V gave up 0 bases and J gave up 4 bases; unmatched junction bases: 9. Germline V lookup: CDR1 SGHNT, CDR2 YYREEE (reference sequence). The CDR3 has 16 residues. The CDR3: CASSLAGTVAFYGYTF. In DNA form, the CDR3 reads TGTGCCAGCAGCTTGGCGGGGACAGTCGCTTTCTATGGCTACACCTTC.

The chain is built from TRBV6-5 and TRBJ2-2; D is unresolved. Germline CDR1 and CDR2: MNHEY and SVGAGI. This CDR3 contains 15 residues. The V end lost 1 base, the J end lost 1 base, and 7 bases lay between the germline ends. CDR3 loop: CASSYLDENTGELFF. In nucleotides, the CDR3 is TGTGCCAGCAGTTACTTGGACGAGAACACCGGGGAGCTGTTTTTT.

This chain connects TRBV5-6 to TRBJ2-7, with a tentative D call TRBD2 (5 bases). Per the germline V gene, CDR1 is SGHDT and CDR2 is YYEEEE. V lost 4 bases and J lost 3, with 11 bases in between. The CDR3 loop spans 13 amino acids. The CDR3 loop is CASSPGGFYEQYF. DNA for the CDR3: TGTGCCAGCAGCCCCGGAGGTTTCTACGAGCAGTACTTC. Looking up the rest from reference TRBV5-6 and TRBJ2-7 gives the full variable domain: DAGVTQSPTHLIKTRGQQVTLRCSPKSGHDTVSWYQQALGQGPQFIFQYYEEEERQRGNFPDRFSGHQFPNYSSELNVNALLLGDSALYLCASSPGGFYEQYFGPGTRLTVT.

This sequence joins TRBV19 and TRBJ2-7, with 7 bases lining up with TRBD1. This CDR3 has 16 amino acids. Germline CDR1 and CDR2: LNHDA and SQIVND (reference sequence). Trimming at V came to 5 bases and at J to 0 bases, leaving 10 bases not matched to a gene. In DNA, the CDR3 is TGTGCCAGTAGTGCCCTTCCCAGGGGGAGCTCCTACGAGCAGTACTTC. Amino acids: CASSALPRGSSYEQYF.

J is TRBJ2-7 and V is TRBV5-4; D ambiguous. The V end was cut by 0 bases, the J end by 4 bases, with 14 bases between. The CDR3 is 15 amino acids. Per germline, CDR1 SGHNT and CDR2 YYREEE (reference sequence). CDR3 in amino acids: CASSLDRPKSYEQYF. The CDR3, as DNA: TGTGCCAGCAGCTTGGACCGACCAAAATCATACGAGCAGTACTTC.

The rearrangement links TRBV30 to TRBJ2-7; possibly TRBD1 or TRBD2 for D (5 bases each). Trimming took 3 bases from V and 5 from J, leaving 20 bases between them. CDR1 is GTSNPN and CDR2 is SVGIG in the germline V gene (reference sequence). There are 15 residues in the CDR3. The CDR3 is CAWRAGTLRDDEQYF. The CDR3 DNA sequence: TGTGCCTGGAGGGCCGGGACCCTCCGAGACGACGAGCAGTACTTC.

This clone was counted between two and nine times. Other DNA sequences in this sample translate to the same CDR3. This sequence joins TRBV6-5 and TRBJ1-2; TRBD1 might be the D (6 bases). Trimming shortened V by 3 bases and J by 4 bases, and 9 bases separated the two germline ends. Germline assignment: CDR1 MNHEY and CDR2 SVGAGI. The CDR3 covers 13 residues. The CDR3 protein is CASSYSDSYGYTF. The CDR3 nucleotides are TGTGCCAGCAGTTATTCGGACAGCTATGGCTACACCTTC.

In the case of this clone: Other DNA sequences from this sample encode an identical CDR3 as well. This rearrangement joins TRBV5-6 to TRBJ2-7, with 8 bases that match TRBD1. The J segment lost 4 bases and the V segment lost 4 bases, leaving 7 bases of the junction unmatched. CDR3 size: 14 residues. The V gene's germline CDR1 is SGHDT and CDR2 YYEEEE. The CDR3: CASSLGQGAYEQYF. The CDR3 DNA reads TGTGCCAGCAGCCTCGGACAGGGAGCATACGAGCAGTACTTC.

This rearrangement joins TRBV2 to TRBJ2-2; D might be TRBD2 (5 bases). CDR3 length: 15 residues. The V and J ends lost 3 bases and 6 bases respectively, with 14 bases between them. Germline loops: CDR1 SNHLY, CDR2 FYNNEI. The CDR3 loop is CASSDEGRSAGELFF. DNA for the CDR3: TGTGCCAGCAGTGACGAGGGCCGGTCGGCCGGGGAGCTGTTTTTT.